This TCR beta chain was found in a study of post-analysis software for immune sequencing data. Turning to the study itself: Included among the disease courses, which were recorded for the cohort, were relapsing-remitting, secondary progressive and progressive-relapsing multiple sclerosis. Findings and caveats of the study: Samples prepared in the same batch strongly co-clustered by F measure. A few TRBV segments appeared more often in patients than in controls, and TRBV5-6, TRBV5-1 and TRBV20-1 were among these.

Deletions cut 5 bases from V and 4 bases from J, with 27 bases between. CDR3 size: 18 residues. Germline values: CDR1 SGHNT, CDR2 YYREEE (reference sequence). cDNA libraries of TCR beta carried unique molecular identifiers. TCRdb re-called the PCR reads with MiXCR, one entry per CDR3 protein. The table has about 160,000 distinct CDR3 sequences, about 34% seen once. As to this clonotype: The target antigen is unknown.

The sample here was blood, taken after autologous hematopoietic stem cell transplantation. The chain carries TRBV5-4 and TRBJ1-2; tentatively, D is TRBD1 (5 bases). This TCR was sampled from a girl aged 5-17 years with multiple sclerosis. CDR3 sequence (DNA): TGTGCCAGCAGGGGACGGAAGCAGCCGCATGAAAGGGGCTATGGCTACACCTTC. This codes for CASRGRKQPHERGYGYTF.